This T cell receptor (beta chain) was sequenced for a study of regulatory T cells in long-lasting Graves disease. As for the study in general: Freshly diagnosed Graves' patients had used antithyroid drugs for under 3 months.

CDR1 is GTSNPN, CDR2 SVGIG, per germline (reference sequence). This CDR3 has 16 amino acids. V trimming: 2 bases; J trimming: 7 bases; junction bases outside the gene matches: 13. To make TCR beta libraries, researchers used iRepertoire HTBI primers and Arm-PCR of CDR3 regions. TCRdb fed the multiplex PCR reads into MiXCR, producing one record per CDR3 protein. The sample lists around 330,000 distinct CDR3 sequences; 18% were seen once. Specified time point: newly diagnosed GD, antithyroid drugs for less than 3 months. Generation of the TCR library employed RNA extracted from PBMCs. American Thyroid Association guidelines served as the basis for diagnosing Graves' disease. This clonotype showed up many times. Its antigen is not known. General observations from the study: Accuracy was perhaps lowered by the small sample size.

The V call is TRBV30, the J call TRBJ1-4; 7 positions match TRBD1. The sequencing here drew on peripheral blood mononuclear cells (PBMCs), taken at new diagnosis, from a patient treated with antithyroid drugs. The sequence came from a female donor with Graves disease. The CDR3 DNA sequence: TGTGCCTGGAGTATGGGACAGATCGACAAGGGTGAAAAACTGTTTTTT. Its protein is CAWSMGQIDKGEKLFF. The entire variable domain, with the rest obtained from reference TRBV30 and TRBJ1-4, is as follows: SQTIHQWPATLVQPVGSPLSLECTVEGTSNPNLYWYRQAAGRGLQLLFYSVGIGQISSEVPQNLSASRPQDRQFILSSKKLLLSDSGFYLCAWSMGQIDKGEKLFFGSGTQLSVL.